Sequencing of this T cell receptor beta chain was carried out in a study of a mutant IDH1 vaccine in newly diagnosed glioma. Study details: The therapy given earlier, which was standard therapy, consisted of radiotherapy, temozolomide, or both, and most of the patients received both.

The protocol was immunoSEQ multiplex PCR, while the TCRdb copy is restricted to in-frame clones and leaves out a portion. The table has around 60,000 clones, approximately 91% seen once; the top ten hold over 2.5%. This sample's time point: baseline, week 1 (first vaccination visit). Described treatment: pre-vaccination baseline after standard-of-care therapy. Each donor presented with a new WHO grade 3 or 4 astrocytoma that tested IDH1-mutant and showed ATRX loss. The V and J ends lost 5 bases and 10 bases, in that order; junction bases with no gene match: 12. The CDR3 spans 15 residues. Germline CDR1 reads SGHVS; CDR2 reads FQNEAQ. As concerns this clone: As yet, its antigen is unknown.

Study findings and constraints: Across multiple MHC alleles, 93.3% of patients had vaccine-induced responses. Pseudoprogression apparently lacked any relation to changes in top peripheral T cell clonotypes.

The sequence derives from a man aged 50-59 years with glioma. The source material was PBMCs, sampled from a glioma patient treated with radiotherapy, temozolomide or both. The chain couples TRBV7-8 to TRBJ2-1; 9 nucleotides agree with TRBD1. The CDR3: CASSPGTGPLWEQFF. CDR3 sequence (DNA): TGTGCCAGCAGCCCCGGGACAGGGCCACTTTGGGAGCAGTTCTTC.